This TCR beta chain appears in the sequencing data of a study of technical replicates of blood from a few donors. Germline lookup yields CDR1 MNHNS and CDR2 SASEGT. Trimming took 3 bases from V and 2 from J, leaving 11 bases between them. This CDR3 region has 15 residues. Libraries were prepared by immunoSEQ multiplex PCR; TCRdb keeps only in-frame clonotypes and omits some of them. The repertoire holds some 100,000 clones, with just over 95% as singletons. This TCR derives from a human donor in good health. The source material was T cells isolated from PBMCs. The J gene is TRBJ1-5, the V gene TRBV6-1; D gene uncertain. CDR3 DNA sequence: TGTGCCAGCAGTGAGGGCGGGATTGGCAATCAGCCCCAGCATTTT. The encoded protein is CASSEGGIGNQPQHF.